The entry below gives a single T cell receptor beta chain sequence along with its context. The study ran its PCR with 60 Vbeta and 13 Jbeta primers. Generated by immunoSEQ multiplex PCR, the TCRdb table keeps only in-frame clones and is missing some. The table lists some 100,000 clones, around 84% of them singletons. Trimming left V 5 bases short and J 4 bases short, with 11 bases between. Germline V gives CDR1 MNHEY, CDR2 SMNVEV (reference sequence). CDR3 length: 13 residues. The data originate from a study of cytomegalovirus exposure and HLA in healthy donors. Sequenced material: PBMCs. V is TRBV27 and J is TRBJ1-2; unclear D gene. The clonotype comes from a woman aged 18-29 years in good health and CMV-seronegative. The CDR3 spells CASSTHAGYGYTF. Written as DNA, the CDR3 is TGTGCCAGCAGTACCCATGCGGGCTATGGCTACACCTTC.